The following is a TCR beta chain sequence with its context. The antigen remains undetermined. This sample stems from a study of cytomegalovirus exposure and HLA in healthy donors. Study results and caveats: Among TCR beta chains, those listed as cytomegalovirus-associated numbered around 180.

In the PCR, 60 Vbeta and 13 Jbeta primers were used. Clones were sequenced by immunoSEQ multiplex PCR, and TCRdb holds only the in-frame ones, with some missing. The sample holds 150,000 to 200,000 clones, roughly 79% seen once. V dropped 5 bases and J dropped 5 bases, with 16 bases sitting between them. This CDR3 spans 15 amino acids. Per the germline V gene, CDR1 is SEHNR and CDR2 is FQNEAQ (reference sequence). Specimen: PBMCs. The J gene is TRBJ2-1, the V gene TRBV7-9; D not resolved. The receptor was derived from a woman between 25 and 40 years old in good health and CMV-seropositive. For the CDR3, the DNA is TGTGCCAGCAGCCCACTCAACGGGTTCGACAATGAGCAGTTCTTC. Its translation: CASSPLNGFDNEQFF.